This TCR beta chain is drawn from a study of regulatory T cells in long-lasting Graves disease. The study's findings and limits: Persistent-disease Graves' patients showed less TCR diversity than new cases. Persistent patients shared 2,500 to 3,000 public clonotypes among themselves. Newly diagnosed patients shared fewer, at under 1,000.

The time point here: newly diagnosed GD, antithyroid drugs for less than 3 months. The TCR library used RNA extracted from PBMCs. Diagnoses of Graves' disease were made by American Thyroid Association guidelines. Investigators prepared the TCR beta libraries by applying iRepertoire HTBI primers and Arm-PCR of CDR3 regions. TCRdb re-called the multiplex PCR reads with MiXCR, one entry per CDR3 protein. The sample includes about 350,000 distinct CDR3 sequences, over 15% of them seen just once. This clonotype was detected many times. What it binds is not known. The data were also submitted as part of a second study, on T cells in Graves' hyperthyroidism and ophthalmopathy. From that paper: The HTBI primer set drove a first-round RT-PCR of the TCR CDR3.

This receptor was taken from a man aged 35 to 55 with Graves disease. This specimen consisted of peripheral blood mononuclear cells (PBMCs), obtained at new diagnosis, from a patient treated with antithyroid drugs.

The CDR3 DNA follows: TGTGCCAGCAGCCTAGAGACAGGGAATCCCTACGAGCAGTACTTC. Its protein product is CASSLETGNPYEQYF. The rearrangement joins TRBV12-3 or TRBV12-4 to TRBJ2-7; 7 bases line up with TRBD1. V lost 6 bases, J lost 2 bases, and 10 bases stayed unmatched. The CDR3 extends over 15 amino acids.